A single sample gave rise to the 13 T cell receptor beta chains below, sequenced in a study of T-cell reconstitution after alpha-beta-depleted transplantation in children. Unique molecular identifiers were incorporated when the TCRbeta library was constructed. One entry per CDR3 protein results from TCRdb running MiXCR on the PCR reads. The sample records about 580,000 distinct CDR3 sequences, 23% being singletons. Source: PBMCs, mostly from graft donor cells, taken 360 days after TCRalphabeta/CD19-depleted stem cell transplant. The origin of the receptors is a boy in the first two years of life who had a stem cell transplant for acute myeloid leukemia, so the T cells may come from the graft donor.

This clonotype was counted between two and nine times. The genes are TRBV12-3 or TRBV12-4 and TRBJ1-5; a weak D match, TRBD1 (5 bases). The CDR3 contains 17 residues. V lost 7 bases and J lost 1, with 20 bases in between. The CDR3: CASKTNRGEDSNQPQHF. CDR3 sequence (DNA): TGTGCCAGCAAGACGAATCGGGGGGAGGACAGCAATCAGCCCCAGCATTTT.

Comment on this clonotype: A much larger clone differs by one base, so this may be a read error. The chain joins TRBV6-5 to TRBJ1-5; D not resolved. Germline V lookup: CDR1 MNHEY, CDR2 SVGAGI. This CDR3 is 15 amino acids long. The V end was cut by 0 bases, the J end by 0 bases, with 6 bases between. CDR3 sequence reads: CASSYSPYSNQPQHF. CDR3 sequence (DNA): TGTGCCAGCAGTTACTCTCCATATAGCAATCAGCCCCAGCATTTT.

This clonotype was found many times. The chain uses TRBV12-3 or TRBV12-4 and TRBJ1-3; the D is unclear. CDR3 size: 17 residues. Deletions cut 5 bases from V and 4 bases from J, with 21 bases between. Written as DNA, the CDR3 is TGTGCCAGCAGTAAGCAACCCGGACGCCCCAAAGGAAACACCATATATTTT. This sequence encodes CASSKQPGRPKGNTIYF.

This clonotype was seen a few times. The chain links TRBV7-6 to TRBJ1-1; D unclear. V was trimmed by 5 bases and J by 1 base, leaving 11 bases between them. The CDR3 consists of 14 residues. CDR1 is SGHVS, CDR2 FNYEAQ, per germline. This CDR3 is CASSPQAANTEAFF. Written as DNA, the CDR3 is TGTGCCAGCAGCCCGCAAGCGGCGAACACTGAAGCTTTCTTT.

The chain employs TRBV6-5 and TRBJ2-7; unclear D gene. V lost 0 bases and J 3 bases, leaving 12 bases between the germline ends. Germline CDR1 and CDR2: MNHEY and SVGAGI. The CDR3 is 15 amino acids. The CDR3 coding sequence is TGTGCCAGCAGTTACTCGTTGGCGACGGGCTACGAGCAGTACTTC. This gives the protein CASSYSLATGYEQYF.

This clonotype was seen many times. The chain has TRBV29-1 and TRBJ2-3; 7 bases line up with TRBD2. The germline gives CDR1 SQVTM, CDR2 ANQGSEA. With V trimmed by 6 bases and J by 2 bases, 11 bases remained unmatched. The length of the CDR3 is 15 residues. CDR3 bases: TGCAGCGTATCCAAACTAGCGCGGGCCACAGATACGCAGTATTTT. Encoded protein: CSVSKLARATDTQYF.

The rearrangement uses TRBV28 and TRBJ1-2; 7 bases are shared with TRBD1. Germline lookup yields CDR1 MDHEN and CDR2 SYDVKM. Losses at the gene ends were 2 bases for V and 3 bases for J; bases not matched to a gene: 6. There are 15 residues in the CDR3. CDR3 in amino acids: CASSLRDREDYGYTF. CDR3 bases: TGTGCCAGCAGTTTAAGAGACAGGGAGGACTATGGCTACACCTTC.

This clonotype came up a few times. This chain connects TRBV6-5 to TRBJ1-1, with D tentatively TRBD1 (5 bases). Germline loops: CDR1 MNHEY, CDR2 SVGAGI. The CDR3 has 12 amino acids. V was trimmed by 5 bases and J by 7 bases, leaving 11 bases between them. The CDR3 DNA follows: TGTGCCAGCAGTAGCGGGACGGGTGAAGCTTTCTTT. Translation: CASSSGTGEAFF.

The rearrangement links TRBV7-6 to TRBJ2-3; 8 bases fit TRBD2. The CDR3 loop spans 15 amino acids. Losses at the gene ends were 6 bases for V and 0 bases for J; bases not matched to a gene: 5. The germline V gene encodes CDR1 SGHVS and CDR2 FNYEAQ. The CDR3 is CASRETSGSTDTQYF. In nucleotides, the CDR3 is TGTGCCAGCAGAGAAACTAGCGGAAGCACAGATACGCAGTATTTT.

The gene calls are TRBV29-1 and TRBJ1-2, with a weak D call TRBD1 (5 bases). CDR3 size: 15 residues. The germline CDR1 and CDR2 sequences are SQVTM and ANQGSEA. V was pared by 7 bases and J by 7 bases, with 25 bases between. The CDR3 reads CSGTPSVDNFRGYTF. DNA of the CDR3: TGCAGCGGCACGCCCTCCGTGGACAATTTCCGTGGCTACACCTTC.

J is TRBJ1-3 and V is TRBV29-1, with D possibly being TRBD1 (5 bases). There are 12 residues in the CDR3. The V end was cut by 3 bases, the J end by 8 bases, with 11 bases between. Germline V gene sequence: CDR1 SQVTM, CDR2 ANQGSEA. The CDR3: CSVDLEGDTIYF. DNA for the CDR3: TGCAGCGTTGATCTCGAAGGGGACACCATATATTTT.

In its sample, this clonotype was seen many times. The chain is built from TRBV14 and TRBJ2-3; no clear D. Germline CDR1 and CDR2: SGHDN and FVKESK. The V and J ends lost 5 bases and 4 bases respectively, with 4 bases between them. This CDR3 contains 11 residues. CDR3 sequence: CASSNADTQYF. CDR3 coding DNA: TGTGCCAGCAGCAACGCAGATACGCAGTATTTT. Looking up the rest from reference TRBV14 and TRBJ2-3 gives the full variable domain: EAGVTQFPSHSVIEKGQTVTLRCDPISGHDNLYWYRRVMGKEIKFLLHFVKESKQDESGMPNNRFLAERTGGTYSTLKVQPAELEDSGVYFCASSNADTQYFGPGTRLTVL.

The chain is built from TRBV20-1 and TRBJ2-7, with 7 bases matching TRBD2. The V segment lost 2 bases and the J segment 7 bases; nucleotides outside the gene matches: 11. CDR1 is DFQATT and CDR2 is SNEGSKA in the germline V gene (reference sequence). This CDR3 comprises 14 residues. The CDR3 nucleotides read TGCAGTGCTAGAAGGGGAGGGAGGGCGAGGGAGCAGTACGTC. The encoded protein is CSARRGGRAREQYV.